Below, one T cell receptor (beta chain) is given with its context. No antigen is known for it. This CDR3 comprises 13 residues. Trimming took 5 bases from V and 5 from J; bases not matched to a gene: 5. Germline V gene sequence: CDR1 SGHTA, CDR2 FQGTGA. This sample was included in a study of cytomegalovirus exposure and HLA in healthy donors. Study-level points and caveats: Donor immune exposure was known only as CMV serostatus. Most of the CMV-associated TCR beta chains (in a later analysis) appeared to be HLA-restricted.

PCR employed 60 Vbeta and 13 Jbeta primers. The table came from immunoSEQ multiplex PCR; TCRdb's copy has only in-frame clones and leaves some out. This table holds 35,000 to 45,000 clones. The V and J genes are TRBV7-3 and TRBJ1-1; 7 bases match TRBD1. The clonotype originates from a young man in good health and CMV-seronegative. Material for sequencing was PBMCs. The CDR3 sequence is CASSQGVGTEAFF. CDR3 DNA sequence: TGTGCCAGCAGCCAGGGGGTGGGAACTGAAGCTTTCTTT.